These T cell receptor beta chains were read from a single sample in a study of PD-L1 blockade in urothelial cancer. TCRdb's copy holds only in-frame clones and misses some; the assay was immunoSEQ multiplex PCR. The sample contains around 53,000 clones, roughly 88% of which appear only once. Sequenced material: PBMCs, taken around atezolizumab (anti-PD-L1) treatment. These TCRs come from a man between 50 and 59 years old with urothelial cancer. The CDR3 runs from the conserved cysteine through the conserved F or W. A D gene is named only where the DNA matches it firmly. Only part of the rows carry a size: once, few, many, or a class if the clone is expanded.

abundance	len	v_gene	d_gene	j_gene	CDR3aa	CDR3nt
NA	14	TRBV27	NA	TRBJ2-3	CASSFSSQADTQYF	TGTGCCAGCAGTTTCAGTTCCCAGGCAGATACGCAGTATTTT
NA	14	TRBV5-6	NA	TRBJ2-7	CASSLAGNQYEQYF	TGTGCCAGCAGCTTGGCGGGGAACCAATACGAGCAGTACTTC
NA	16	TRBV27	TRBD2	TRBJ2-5	CASRILLAGGGETQYF	TGTGCCAGCAGGATCCTTCTAGCGGGGGGGGGAGAGACCCAGTACTTC
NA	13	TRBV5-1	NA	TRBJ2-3	CASSSGFTDTQYF	TGCGCCAGCAGCTCAGGGTTCACAGATACGCAGTATTTT
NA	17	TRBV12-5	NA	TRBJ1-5	CASGLVPGGDSNQPQHF	TGTGCTAGTGGTTTGGTACCCGGGGGGGATAGCAATCAGCCCCAGCATTTT
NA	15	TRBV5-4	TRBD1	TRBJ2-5	CASSHGQGVTETQYF	TGTGCCAGCAGCCATGGACAGGGAGTTACAGAGACCCAGTACTTC
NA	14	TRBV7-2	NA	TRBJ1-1	CASSLLGGGTEAFF	TGTGCCAGCAGCTTATTGGGGGGTGGCACTGAAGCTTTCTTT
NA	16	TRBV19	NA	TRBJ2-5	CASSPRGGYLQETQYF	TGTGCCAGTAGCCCCCGAGGCGGATACCTACAAGAGACCCAGTACTTC
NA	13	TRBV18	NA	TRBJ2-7	CASSPVGGYEQYF	TGTGCCAGCTCACCAGTAGGCGGTTACGAGCAGTACTTC
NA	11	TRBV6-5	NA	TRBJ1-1	CASTRSGEAFF	TGTGCCAGCACCCGCTCAGGGGAAGCTTTCTTT
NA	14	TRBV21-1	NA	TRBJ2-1	CANGRGVGYNEQFF	TGTGCCAATGGGAGGGGAGTCGGCTACAATGAGCAGTTCTTC
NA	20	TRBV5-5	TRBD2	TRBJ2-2	CASSFPRGLESAGNTGELFF	TGTGCCAGCAGCTTTCCAAGGGGACTAGAGAGCGCGGGGAACACCGGGGAGCTGTTTTTT
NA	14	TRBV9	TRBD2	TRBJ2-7	CASSAIAGRGEQYF	TGTGCCAGCAGCGCCATAGCGGGAAGAGGCGAGCAGTACTTC
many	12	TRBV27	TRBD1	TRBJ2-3	CASSFPGGTQYF	TGTGCCAGCAGTTTTCCAGGGGGTACGCAGTATTTT
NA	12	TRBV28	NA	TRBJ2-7	CASRLSGGEQYF	TGTGCCAGCAGACTTAGTGGGGGGGAGCAGTACTTC
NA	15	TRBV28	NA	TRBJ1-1	CASRPAGLMNTEAFF	TGTGCCAGCCGGCCCGCGGGACTTATGAACACTGAAGCTTTCTTT
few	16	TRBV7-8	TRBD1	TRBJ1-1	CASSLRDRGSNTEAFF	TGTGCCAGCAGCCTCCGGGACAGGGGCTCTAACACTGAAGCTTTCTTT
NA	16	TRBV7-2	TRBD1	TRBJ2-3	CASSRRDRPSTDTQYF	TGTGCCAGCAGCCGCCGGGACAGACCTAGCACAGATACGCAGTATTTT
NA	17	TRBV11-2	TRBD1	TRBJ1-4	CASSRGQGRWTNEKLFF	TGTGCCAGCAGCCGTGGACAGGGCCGCTGGACTAATGAAAAACTGTTTTTT
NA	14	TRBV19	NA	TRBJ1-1	CASSSRGSGTEAFF	TGTGCCAGTAGTAGCAGGGGTAGTGGGACTGAAGCTTTCTTT
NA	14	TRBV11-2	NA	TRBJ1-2	CASSLRRGSDGYTF	TGTGCCAGCAGCTTACGCAGGGGAAGTGATGGCTACACCTTC
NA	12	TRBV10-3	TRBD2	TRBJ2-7	CAISRAGDEQYF	TGTGCCATCAGTCGAGCGGGAGACGAGCAGTACTTC
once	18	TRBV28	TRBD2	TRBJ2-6	CASSPLVGGPSGANVLTF	TGTGCCAGCAGTCCTCTCGTGGGAGGGCCGAGTGGGGCCAACGTCCTGACTTTC
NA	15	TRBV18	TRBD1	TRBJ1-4	CASSPDREIGEKLFF	TGTGCCAGCTCACCGGACAGGGAAATCGGTGAAAAACTGTTTTTT
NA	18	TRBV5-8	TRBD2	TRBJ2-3	CASSSWEGLAGEGGTQYF	TGTGCCAGCAGCTCCTGGGAAGGACTAGCGGGGGAAGGAGGTACGCAGTATTTT
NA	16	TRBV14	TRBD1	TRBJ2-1	CASSPLTGGFYNEQFF	TGTGCCAGCAGCCCCCTGACAGGGGGCTTCTACAATGAGCAGTTCTTC
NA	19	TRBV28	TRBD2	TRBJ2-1	CASSLFNFSAGGTYNEQFF	TGTGCCAGCAGTTTATTTAACTTTTCAGCGGGAGGAACCTACAATGAGCAGTTCTTC
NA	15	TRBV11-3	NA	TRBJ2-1	CASSSLEGGRHEQFF	TGTGCCAGCAGTAGCCTAGAGGGGGGGCGACATGAGCAGTTCTTC
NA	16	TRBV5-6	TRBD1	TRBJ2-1	CASSSWGTGIYNEQFF	TGTGCCAGCAGCAGCTGGGGGACAGGGATTTACAATGAGCAGTTCTTC
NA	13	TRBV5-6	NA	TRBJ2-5	CASSAVPGETQYF	TGTGCCAGCAGCGCCGTCCCCGGGGAGACCCAGTACTTC
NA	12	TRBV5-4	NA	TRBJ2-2	CASSPVGGELFF	TGTGCCAGCAGCCCGGTTGGCGGGGAGCTGTTTTTT
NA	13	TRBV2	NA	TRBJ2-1	CASFSSANNEQFF	TGTGCCAGTTTCTCTAGCGCGAACAATGAGCAGTTCTTC
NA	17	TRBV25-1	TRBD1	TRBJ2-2	CASSEERTGTGIGELFF	TGTGCCAGCAGTGAAGAGCGTACCGGGACAGGGATCGGGGAGCTGTTTTTT
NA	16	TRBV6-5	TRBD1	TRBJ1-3	CASSFSGGSGGNTIYF	TGTGCCAGCAGTTTTTCAGGGGGCTCGGGTGGAAACACCATATATTTT
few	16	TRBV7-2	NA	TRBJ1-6	CASRIRGGAPNSPLHF	TGTGCCAGCAGGATTAGGGGGGGGGCCCCTAATTCACCCCTCCACTTT
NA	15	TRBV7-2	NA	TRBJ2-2	CASSLWEVNTGELFF	TGTGCCAGCAGCCTCTGGGAGGTAAACACCGGGGAGCTGTTTTTT
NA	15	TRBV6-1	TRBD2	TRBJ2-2	CAIPSGRVNTGELFF	TGTGCCATACCGAGCGGGAGGGTAAACACCGGGGAGCTGTTTTTT
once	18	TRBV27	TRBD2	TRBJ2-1	CASSFNPSGGIGYNEQFF	TGTGCCAGCAGTTTCAACCCTAGCGGGGGGATAGGGTACAATGAGCAGTTCTTC
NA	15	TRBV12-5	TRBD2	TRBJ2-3	CASGGAGGSTDTQYF	TGTGCTAGTGGTGGAGCGGGAGGTAGCACAGATACGCAGTATTTT
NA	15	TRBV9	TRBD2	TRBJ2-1	CASSILAGGINEQFF	TGTGCCAGCAGCATCCTAGCGGGGGGGATCAATGAGCAGTTCTTC
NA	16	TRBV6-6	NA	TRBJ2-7	CASSHSGEWSSYEQYF	TGTGCCAGCAGCCACTCAGGGGAATGGAGCTCCTACGAGCAGTACTTC
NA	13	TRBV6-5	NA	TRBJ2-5	CASSRSGEETQYF	TGTGCCAGCAGTAGATCAGGGGAAGAGACCCAGTACTTC
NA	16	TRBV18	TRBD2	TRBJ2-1	CASSLGWTSGKDEQFF	TGTGCCAGCTCACTCGGGTGGACTAGCGGGAAAGATGAGCAGTTCTTC
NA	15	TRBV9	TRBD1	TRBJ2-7	CASSAGQGFFSEQYF	TGTGCCAGCAGCGCGGGACAGGGCTTCTTTTCCGAGCAGTACTTC